This T cell receptor (beta chain) was recovered during a study of metastatic and nonmetastatic thyroid tumors. Treatment of any kind had been given to no patient before thyroid surgery. This clone has only one observation. At one boundary the junction diverges from the germline segment, which might be a read error. The CDR3 has 16 amino acids. CDR1 SGHVS and CDR2 FQNEAQ come from the germline V gene. TCRdb re-called clones from the PCR reads using MiXCR. Of more than 20,000 clones listed, less than 20% are singletons. This chain links TRBV7-8 with TRBJ2-3; D is ambiguous. The sample consisted of adjacent normal tissue. This TCR was sampled from a male donor with papillary thyroid cancer or a benign thyroid nodule (not recorded which). Some clones in this sample may be carry-over from other donors' samples. CDR3 region: CASSLASKRNTDTRYF. In nucleotides, the CDR3 is TGTGCCAGCAGCTTAGCGTCCAAGAGGAACACAGATACGCGGTATTTT. Variable domain in full (rest from reference TRBV7-8 and TRBJ2-3): GAGVSQSPRYKVAKRGQDVALRCDPISGHVSLFWYQQALGQGPEFLTYFQNEAQLDKSGLPSDRFFAERPEGSVSTLKIQRTQQEDSAVYLCASSLASKRNTDTRYFGPGTRLTVL.